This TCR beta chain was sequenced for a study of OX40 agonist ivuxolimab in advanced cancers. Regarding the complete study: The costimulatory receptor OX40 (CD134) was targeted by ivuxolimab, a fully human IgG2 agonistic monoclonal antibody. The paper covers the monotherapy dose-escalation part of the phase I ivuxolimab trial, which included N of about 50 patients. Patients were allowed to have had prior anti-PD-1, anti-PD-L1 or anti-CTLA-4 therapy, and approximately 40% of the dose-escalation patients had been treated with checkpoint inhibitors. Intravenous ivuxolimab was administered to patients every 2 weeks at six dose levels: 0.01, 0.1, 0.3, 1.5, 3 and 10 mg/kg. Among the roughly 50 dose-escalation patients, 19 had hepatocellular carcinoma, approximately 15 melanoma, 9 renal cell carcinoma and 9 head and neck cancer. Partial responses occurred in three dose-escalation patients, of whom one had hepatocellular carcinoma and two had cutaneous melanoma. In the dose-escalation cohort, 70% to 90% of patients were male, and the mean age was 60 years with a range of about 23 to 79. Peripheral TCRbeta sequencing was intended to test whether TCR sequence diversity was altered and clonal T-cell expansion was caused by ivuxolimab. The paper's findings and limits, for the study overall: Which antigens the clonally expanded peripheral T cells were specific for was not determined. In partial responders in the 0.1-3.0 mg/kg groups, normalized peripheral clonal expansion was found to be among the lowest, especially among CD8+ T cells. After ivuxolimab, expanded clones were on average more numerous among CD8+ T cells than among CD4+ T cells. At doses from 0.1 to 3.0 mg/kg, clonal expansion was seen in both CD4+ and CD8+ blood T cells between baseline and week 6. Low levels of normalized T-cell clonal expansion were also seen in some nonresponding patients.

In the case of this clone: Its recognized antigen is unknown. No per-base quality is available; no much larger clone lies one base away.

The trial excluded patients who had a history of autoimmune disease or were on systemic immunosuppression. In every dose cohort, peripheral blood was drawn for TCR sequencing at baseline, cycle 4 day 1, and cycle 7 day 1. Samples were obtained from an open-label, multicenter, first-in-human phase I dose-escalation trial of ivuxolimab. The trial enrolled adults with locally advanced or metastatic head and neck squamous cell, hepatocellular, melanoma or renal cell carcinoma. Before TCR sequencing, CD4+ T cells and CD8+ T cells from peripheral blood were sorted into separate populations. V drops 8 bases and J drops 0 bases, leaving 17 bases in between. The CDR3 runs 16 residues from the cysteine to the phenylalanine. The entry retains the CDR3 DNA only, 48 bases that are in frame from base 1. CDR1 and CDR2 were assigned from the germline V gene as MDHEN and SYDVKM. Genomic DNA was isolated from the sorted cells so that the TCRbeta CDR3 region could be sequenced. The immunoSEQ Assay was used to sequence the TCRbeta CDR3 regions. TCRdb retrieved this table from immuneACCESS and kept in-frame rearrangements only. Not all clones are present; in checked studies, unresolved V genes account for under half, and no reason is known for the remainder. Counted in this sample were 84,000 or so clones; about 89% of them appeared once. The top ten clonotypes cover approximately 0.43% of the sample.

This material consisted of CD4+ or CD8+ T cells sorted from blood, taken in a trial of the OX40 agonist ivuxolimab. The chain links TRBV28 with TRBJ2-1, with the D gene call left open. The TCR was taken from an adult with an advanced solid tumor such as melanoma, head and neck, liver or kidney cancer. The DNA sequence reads TGTGCCAGCCATGGGCCCCAATCCTTCTCCTACAATGAGCAGTTCTTC. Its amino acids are CASHGPQSFSYNEQFF.